The 3 T cell receptor beta chains given below trace back to one sample, sequenced in a study of long-term antiretroviral therapy in people with HIV. Assay version v3.0 of immunoSEQ was used, and it was run at survey level. Profiled with immunoSEQ multiplex PCR; TCRdb holds only in-frame clones, not every one. In the table there are 20,000 to 25,000 clones, around 87% of which are singletons. The starting material was unsorted PBMCs, obtained 2.6 years after starting antiretroviral therapy. These receptors were collected from a woman aged 50 to 60 with HIV.

CDR3 loop: CAISDGGSQYQPQHF. CDR3 sequence (DNA): TGTGCCATCAGTGATGGGGGGAGTCAGTATCAGCCCCAGCATTTT. The gene calls are TRBV10-3 and TRBJ1-5; a possible D gene is TRBD1 (5 bases). Looked up from germline, CDR1 is ENHRY and CDR2 is SYGVKD. This CDR3 has 15 residues. The germline V and J ends were trimmed by 3 bases and 5 bases, with 14 bases remaining between them.

This clone was detected once. The chain uses TRBV21-1 and TRBJ2-1; TRBD2, the table's D call, lacks a check against the DNA. TRBV21-1 is labeled a pseudogene. The CDR3 loop spans 20 amino acids. DNA of the CDR3: TGTGCCAGCAGCGGTCCGGGACTAGCGGGAGGGGAAGTGTCCTACAATGAGCAGTTCTTC. This codes for CASSGPGLAGGEVSYNEQFF.

J is TRBJ2-1 and V is TRBV7-9; D unresolved. The V gene lost 5 bases and the J gene lost 9 bases, with 11 bases spanning the gap. From germline, CDR1 is SEHNR and CDR2 FQNEAQ (reference sequence). The CDR3 covers 12 residues. This CDR3 is CASSQASGEQFF. The CDR3 DNA is TGTGCCAGCAGCCAGGCCTCCGGTGAGCAGTTCTTC.